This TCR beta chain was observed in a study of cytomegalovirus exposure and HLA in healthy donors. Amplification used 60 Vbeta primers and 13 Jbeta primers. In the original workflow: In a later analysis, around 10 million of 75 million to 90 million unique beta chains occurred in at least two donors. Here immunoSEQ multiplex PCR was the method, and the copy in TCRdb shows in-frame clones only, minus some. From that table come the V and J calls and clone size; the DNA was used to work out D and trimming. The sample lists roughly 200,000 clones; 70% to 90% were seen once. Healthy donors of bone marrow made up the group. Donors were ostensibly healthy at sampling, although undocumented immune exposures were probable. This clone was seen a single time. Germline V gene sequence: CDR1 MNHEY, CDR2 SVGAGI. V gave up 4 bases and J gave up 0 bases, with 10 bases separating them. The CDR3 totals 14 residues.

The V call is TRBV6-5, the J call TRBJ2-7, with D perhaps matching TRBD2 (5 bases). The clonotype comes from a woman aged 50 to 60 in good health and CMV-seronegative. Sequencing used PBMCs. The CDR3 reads CASSSSRGSYEQYF. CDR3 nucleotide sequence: TGTGCCAGCAGTTCCTCCCGGGGCTCCTACGAGCAGTACTTC.